The 15 T cell receptor beta chains listed next were all sequenced from one sample in a study of shared clonotypes between healthy human individuals. TCRdb keeps only in-frame clones here, not all; method: immunoSEQ multiplex PCR. The profile shows 730,000 or so clones, 72% of them singletons. Sequences were obtained from memory CD4+ T cells sorted from blood. Subset indicated: CD45RA-negative fraction. All receptors derive from a woman aged 25 to 45 in good health.

This clone appeared a few times. The rearrangement joins TRBV10-1 to TRBJ1-1; no reliable D call. Trimming removed 6 bases at V and 0 bases at J, with 14 bases between. CDR1 is WNHNN, CDR2 SYGVQD, per germline (reference sequence). There are 15 residues in the CDR3. The CDR3 DNA is TGCGCCAGCAGACCTAACAGAGAGCTGAACACTGAAGCTTTCTTT. This translates into CASRPNRELNTEAFF.

This clone came up once. This rearrangement joins TRBV27 to TRBJ1-2; a weak D match, TRBD1 (5 bases). The germline V gene has CDR1 MNHEY and CDR2 SMNVEV (reference sequence). V lost 4 bases to trimming and J lost 7 bases, with 19 bases between them. This CDR3 spans 15 amino acids. In DNA form, the CDR3 reads TGTGCCAGCAGTTCCACTAGTGCGGGGGTGATTGGCTACACCTTC. Translated: CASSSTSAGVIGYTF.

The V and J genes are TRBV6-4 and TRBJ2-1; 9 bases align to TRBD1. Germline trimming cut 2 bases from V and 4 bases from J; bases unmatched to any gene: 6. The CDR3 contains 16 residues. CDR1 and CDR2 from the germline V gene are MRHNA and SNTAGT. DNA for the CDR3: TGTGCCAGCAGTGACCCCTGGACAGGGGAATACAATGAGCAGTTCTTC. Protein: CASSDPWTGEYNEQFF.

This rearrangement joins TRBV7-8 to TRBJ1-1; D gene ambiguous. This CDR3 spans 15 amino acids. Germline values: CDR1 SGHVS, CDR2 FQNEAQ. V lost 1 base to trimming and J lost 0 bases, with 9 bases between them. The CDR3 sequence: CASSLVRGMNTEAFF. The CDR3 DNA reads TGTGCCAGCAGCTTAGTCCGGGGAATGAACACTGAAGCTTTCTTT. Using reference TRBV7-8 and TRBJ1-1 for the parts outside the CDR3, the full variable domain is GAGVSQSPRYKVAKRGQDVALRCDPISGHVSLFWYQQALGQGPEFLTYFQNEAQLDKSGLPSDRFFAERPEGSVSTLKIQRTQQEDSAVYLCASSLVRGMNTEAFFGQGTRLTVV.

J is TRBJ2-7 and V is TRBV10-3; 7 bases match TRBD1. This CDR3 region has 15 residues. Germline loops: CDR1 ENHRY, CDR2 SYGVKD. With V trimmed by 10 bases and J by 4 bases, 16 bases remained unmatched. DNA of the CDR3: TGTGCCACTCAACTCACTCCAGGGGGATTGTACGAGCAGTACTTC. Translated: CATQLTPGGLYEQYF.

The chain's CDR3 is CATSRAVEGSVQYF. The CDR3 nucleotides read TGTGCCACCAGCAGAGCTGTTGAGGGGTCGGTGCAGTACTTC. J is TRBJ2-7 and V is TRBV15, with D tentatively TRBD1 or TRBD2 (5 bases each). Germline V lookup: CDR1 LNHNV, CDR2 YYDKDF (reference sequence). Trimming took off 1 base at V and 9 bases at J, with 16 bases between the two ends. The CDR3 consists of 14 residues.

This clone was observed a single time. The chain recombines TRBV10-3 with TRBJ1-1; 12 bases fit TRBD1. Germline trimming cut 4 bases from V and 3 bases from J; bases unmatched to any gene: 9. The CDR3 consists of 17 residues. Looked up from germline, CDR1 is ENHRY and CDR2 is SYGVKD. Written as DNA, the CDR3 is TGTGCCATCAGTGGATCCGGGACAGGGGGCGCATACACTGAAGCTTTCTTT. Amino acids: CAISGSGTGGAYTEAFF.

The J gene is TRBJ2-2, the V gene TRBV18, with 14 positions matching TRBD2. CDR1 and CDR2 from the germline V gene are KGHSH and LQKENI. The V segment lost 0 bases and the J segment 5 bases; nucleotides outside the gene matches: 2. This CDR3 contains 17 residues. In DNA form, the CDR3 reads TGTGCCAGCTCACCACCGGGACTAGCGGGAGAAACCGGGGAGCTGTTTTTT. This codes for CASSPPGLAGETGELFF.

The chain combines TRBV18 with TRBJ1-2; 7 bases are a match to TRBD1. After removal of 4 bases from V and 2 bases from J, the junction contained 7 bases not matched to a gene. The germline CDR1 and CDR2 sequences are KGHSH and LQKENI. This CDR3 region has 15 residues. The CDR3 sequence: CASSLDRDGNYGYTF. In DNA form, the CDR3 reads TGTGCCAGCTCACTCGACAGGGATGGCAACTATGGCTACACCTTC. The full variable domain, in which reference TRBV18 and TRBJ1-2 provide the parts outside the CDR3, is NAGVMQNPRHLVRRRGQEARLRCSPMKGHSHVYWYRQLPEEGLKFMVYLQKENIIDESGMPKERFSAEFPKEGPSILRIQQVVRGDSAAYFCASSLDRDGNYGYTFGSGTRLTVV.

The V call is TRBV5-1, the J call TRBJ1-1, with 8 nucleotides matching TRBD1. V shed 0 bases, J shed 5 bases, and the junction held 3 bases outside the gene matches. The CDR3 totals 14 residues. CDR1 and CDR2 (germline): SGHRS, YFSETQ. CDR3 sequence (DNA): TGCGCCAGCAGCTTGGACAGGGGGGGAACTGAAGCTTTCTTT. Its translation is CASSLDRGGTEAFF.

This clone was found once. V gene TRBV28 combines with J gene TRBJ2-7; 8 nucleotides line up with TRBD1. The length of the CDR3 is 14 residues. Germline CDR1 and CDR2: MDHEN and SYDVKM. J lost 3 bases, V lost 7 bases, and 8 bases had no gene match. CDR3: CASTHGTGRYEQYF. DNA for the CDR3: TGTGCCAGCACCCACGGGACAGGCCGCTACGAGCAGTACTTC.

The genes are TRBV28 and TRBJ1-2; D might be TRBD1 (5 bases). This CDR3 region has 17 residues. Trimming removed 8 bases at V and 4 bases at J, with 26 bases between. The germline CDR1 and CDR2 sequences are MDHEN and SYDVKM. CDR3 sequence reads: CASLPPRGYSGGYGYTF. CDR3 nucleotides: TGTGCCAGCCTCCCTCCGAGGGGTTATTCGGGGGGCTATGGCTACACCTTC.

J is TRBJ1-1 and V is TRBV7-9, with unresolved D. Germline V gives CDR1 SEHNR, CDR2 FQNEAQ (reference sequence). The CDR3 contains 13 residues. Between the trimmed V and J ends, which lost 5 bases and 5 bases, there was a span of 12 bases. For the CDR3, the DNA is TGTGCCAGCAGCCCAGTTCTGGGAACTGAAGCTTTCTTT. This translates into CASSPVLGTEAFF.

The CDR3 protein is CASSFDRGGETQYF. CDR3 DNA sequence: TGTGCCAGCAGCTTTGACAGGGGTGGAGAGACCCAGTACTTC. This chain joins TRBV5-4 and TRBJ2-5; 8 positions match TRBD1. Germline V gene sequence: CDR1 SGHNT, CDR2 YYREEE (reference sequence). With 2 bases clipped from V and 4 bases from J, the junction kept 4 bases outside the gene matches. This CDR3 is 14 amino acids long.

CDR3 DNA sequence: TGTGCCAGCAGCCAACCTGCTGCGGGAGTAGGTCAGGGTGAGCAGTTCTTC. As protein: CASSQPAAGVGQGEQFF. The chain couples TRBV4-2 to TRBJ2-1, with 7 bases matching TRBD2. The ends lost 2 bases at V and 9 bases at J; junction bases unmatched: 16. Germline loops: CDR1 LGHNA, CDR2 YNFKEQ. The CDR3 sequence is 17 residues long.